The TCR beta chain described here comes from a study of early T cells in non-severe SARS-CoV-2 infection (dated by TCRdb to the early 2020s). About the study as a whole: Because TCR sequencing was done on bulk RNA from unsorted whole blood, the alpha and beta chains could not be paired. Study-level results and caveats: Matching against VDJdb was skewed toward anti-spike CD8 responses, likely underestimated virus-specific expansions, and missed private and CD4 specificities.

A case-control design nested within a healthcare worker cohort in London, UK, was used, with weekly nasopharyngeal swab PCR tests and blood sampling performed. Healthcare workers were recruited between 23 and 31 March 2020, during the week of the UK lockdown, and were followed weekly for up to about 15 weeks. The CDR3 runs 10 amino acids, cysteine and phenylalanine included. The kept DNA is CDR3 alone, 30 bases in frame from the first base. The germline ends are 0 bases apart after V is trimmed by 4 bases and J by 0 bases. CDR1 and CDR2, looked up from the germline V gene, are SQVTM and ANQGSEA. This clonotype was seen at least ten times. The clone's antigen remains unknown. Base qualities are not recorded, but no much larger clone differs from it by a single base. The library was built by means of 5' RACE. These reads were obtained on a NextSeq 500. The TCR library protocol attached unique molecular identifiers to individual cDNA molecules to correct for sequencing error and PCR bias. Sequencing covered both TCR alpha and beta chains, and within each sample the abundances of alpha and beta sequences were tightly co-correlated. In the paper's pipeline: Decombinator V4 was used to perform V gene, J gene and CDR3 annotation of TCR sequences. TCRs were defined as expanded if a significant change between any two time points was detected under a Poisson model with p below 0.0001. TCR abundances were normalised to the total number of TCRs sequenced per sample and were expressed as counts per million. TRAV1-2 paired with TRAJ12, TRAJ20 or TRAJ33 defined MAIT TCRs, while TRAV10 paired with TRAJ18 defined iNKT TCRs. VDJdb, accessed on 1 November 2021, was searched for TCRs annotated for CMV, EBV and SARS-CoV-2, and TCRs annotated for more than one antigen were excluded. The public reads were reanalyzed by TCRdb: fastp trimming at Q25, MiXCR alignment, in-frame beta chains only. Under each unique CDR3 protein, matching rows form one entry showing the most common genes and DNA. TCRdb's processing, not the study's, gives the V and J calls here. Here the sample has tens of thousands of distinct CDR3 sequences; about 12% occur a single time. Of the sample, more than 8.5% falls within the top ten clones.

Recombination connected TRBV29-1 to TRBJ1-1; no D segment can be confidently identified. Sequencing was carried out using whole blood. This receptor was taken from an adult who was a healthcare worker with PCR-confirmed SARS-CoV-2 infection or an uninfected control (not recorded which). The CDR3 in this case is CSVVNTEAFF. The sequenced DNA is TGCAGCGTTGTGAACACTGAAGCTTTCTTT.